A single sample gave rise to the 22 T cell receptor beta chains below, sequenced in a study of cytomegalovirus exposure and HLA in healthy donors. 13 Jbeta primers and 60 Vbeta primers were used for the PCR. The repertoire was sequenced with immunoSEQ multiplex PCR; TCRdb's copy has only in-frame clones and lacks some. The profile shows about 120,000 clones, more than 15% of them singletons. Sequencing was performed on PBMCs. These receptor sequences come from a female donor in good health and CMV-seropositive.

This clone came up a few times. In nucleotides, the CDR3 is TGTGCCAGCAGTTTCTTTGCGGTGAACACCGGGGAGCTGTTTTTT. Its translation: CASSFFAVNTGELFF. V usage is TRBV27 and J usage is TRBJ2-2; D remains unclear. Per the germline V gene, CDR1 is MNHEY and CDR2 is SMNVEV (reference sequence). This CDR3 has 15 residues. V dropped 3 bases and J dropped 1 base, with 9 bases sitting between them.

The chain joins TRBV11-2 to TRBJ2-7; D remains ambiguous. The germline V gene has CDR1 SGHAT and CDR2 FQNNGV. V was cut by 1 base and J by 5 bases, with 9 bases left in between. This CDR3 comprises 13 residues. The CDR3 nucleotides read TGTGCCAGCAGCTTAGGTGGTAGTCACGAGCAGTACTTC. This codes for CASSLGGSHEQYF.

This clone was observed a few times. The genes are TRBV29-1 and TRBJ1-1; no definite D call. This CDR3 spans 15 amino acids. Germline assignment: CDR1 SQVTM and CDR2 ANQGSEA. V was cut by 7 bases and J by 10 bases, with 28 bases left in between. The CDR3 here is CSAGGPRELDRGAFF. The CDR3 region has the DNA TGCAGCGCGGGAGGTCCGAGGGAATTAGACCGAGGAGCTTTCTTT.

This clone was detected only a few times. The chain combines TRBV30 with TRBJ2-6; the D gene is possibly TRBD1 (5 bases). The V gene lost 0 bases and the J gene lost 1 base, with 10 bases spanning the gap. The germline V gene encodes CDR1 GTSNPN and CDR2 SVGIG (reference sequence). There are 16 residues in the CDR3. This CDR3 is CAWSVGSGSGANVLTF. In DNA, the CDR3 is TGTGCCTGGAGTGTGGGTTCAGGGTCTGGGGCCAACGTCCTGACTTTC.

This chain joins TRBV9 and TRBJ2-5, with TRBD2 matching over 10 bases. The CDR3 loop spans 16 amino acids. Germline V gene data show CDR1 as SGDLS and CDR2 as YYNGEE. The trim removed 3 bases at V and 8 bases at J, leaving 13 bases unmatched. CDR3 DNA sequence: TGTGCCAGCAGCGGGAAATCTAGCGGGGGTTTAGGAACCCAGTACTTC. Its protein is CASSGKSSGGLGTQYF. Complete variable domain (other parts from reference TRBV9 and TRBJ2-5): DSGVTQTPKHLITATGQRVTLRCSPRSGDLSVYWYQQSLDQGLQFLIQYYNGEERAKGNILERFSAQQFPDLHSELNLSSLELGDSALYFCASSGKSSGGLGTQYFGPGTRLLVL.

This clone was recorded only once. The chain joins TRBV1 to TRBJ2-7; the table's D call, TRBD2, has no DNA check behind it. TRBV1 is designated a pseudogene. The CDR3 contains 15 residues. The CDR3 nucleotides read TGCACCAGCAGCCAAGTAGCGGGACACTCCTACGAGCAGTACTTC. Translation gives CTSSQVAGHSYEQYF.

In this sample, this clone turned up a few times. This specimen includes other DNA sequences encoding the same CDR3. This chain links TRBV7-8 with TRBJ1-5, with 9 bases aligning to TRBD1. V shed 1 base, J shed 6 bases, and the junction held 4 bases outside the gene matches. CDR3 size: 15 residues. Germline CDR1 is SGHVS and CDR2 is FQNEAQ. Here the CDR3 DNA reads TGTGCCAGCAGCTTAGACAGGGGGCCGTCTCAGCCCCAGCATTTT. This translates into CASSLDRGPSQPQHF.

The rearrangement uses TRBV28 and TRBJ2-3; 8 bases fit TRBD2. V trimming: 8 bases; J trimming: 0 bases; junction bases outside the gene matches: 4. The CDR3 covers 14 residues. Germline CDR1 and CDR2: MDHEN and SYDVKM. Here the CDR3 DNA reads TGTGCCAGCCGCGGGGGGCTTAGCACAGATACGCAGTATTTT. Its protein is CASRGGLSTDTQYF.

This rearrangement joins TRBV10-3 to TRBJ2-2, with D possibly being TRBD2 (6 bases). The germline V and J ends were trimmed by 3 bases and 0 bases, with 17 bases remaining between them. The germline V gene encodes CDR1 ENHRY and CDR2 SYGVKD. CDR3 size: 18 residues. In nucleotides, the CDR3 is TGTGCCATCAGTGATTCAAAAGCGGGTCGACCGAACACCGGGGAGCTGTTTTTT. This codes for CAISDSKAGRPNTGELFF.

J is TRBJ2-3 and V is TRBV5-4, with 7 bases identical to TRBD2. J gave up 0 bases and V 5 bases, and 6 bases lay outside the gene matches. This CDR3 comprises 15 residues. Germline V CDR1 and CDR2: SGHNT, YYREEE (reference sequence). CDR3 sequence reads: CASRPTSSSTDTQYF. In nucleotides, the CDR3 is TGTGCCAGCAGACCGACTAGCAGCAGCACAGATACGCAGTATTTT.

This clone showed up just a few times. This rearrangement joins TRBV4-3 to TRBJ1-1, with D possibly being TRBD1 (6 bases). CDR1 is LGHNA, CDR2 YSLEER, per germline. V was trimmed by 1 base and J by 6 bases, leaving 15 bases between them. The CDR3 sequence is 15 residues long. The CDR3 region has the DNA TGCGCCAGCAGCCAAGCTAGTCGGGGGGGCTCTGAAGCTTTCTTT. This codes for CASSQASRGGSEAFF.

This clone has more than one count but fewer than ten. The chain employs TRBV6-4 and TRBJ1-6; D unclear. Germline CDR1 reads MRHNA; CDR2 reads SNTAGT. Trimming shortened V by 4 bases and J by 9 bases, and 10 bases separated the two germline ends. CDR3 length: 13 residues. DNA of the CDR3: TGTGCCAGCAGTGCTGCCCCGGGTTCACCCCTCCACTTT. Amino acid sequence: CASSAAPGSPLHF.

The CDR3 sequence is CASSHLWGVGNTIYF. The CDR3 coding sequence is TGTGCCAGCAGTCACCTTTGGGGAGTCGGAAACACCATATATTTT. The rearrangement uses TRBV6-5 and TRBJ1-3; no definite D call. Trimming took 5 bases from V and 4 from J, leaving 15 bases between them. Germline V gives CDR1 MNHEY, CDR2 SVGAGI. CDR3 length equals 15 residues.

The CDR3 sequence is CASSPVGGYNEQFF. The CDR3, as DNA: TGTGCCAGCAGCCCGGTAGGGGGCTACAATGAGCAGTTCTTC. The J gene is TRBJ2-1, the V gene TRBV6-4; tentative D call: TRBD1 (6 bases). The ends were cut back, 6 bases at V and 3 bases at J, with 12 bases in the middle. CDR1 MRHNA and CDR2 SNTAGT come from the germline V gene. The CDR3 is made up of 14 amino acids.

This chain connects TRBV7-2 to TRBJ2-7; 8 bases align to TRBD1. With 5 bases clipped from V and 6 bases from J, the junction kept 6 bases outside the gene matches. Germline V gene sequence: CDR1 SGHTA, CDR2 FQGNSA. The CDR3 spans 13 residues. The CDR3 bases are TGTGCCAGCAGCCTATACAGGGGGAGCGAGCAGTACTTC. Translating gives CASSLYRGSEQYF.

In this sample, this clone turned up a few times. The chain couples TRBV7-9 to TRBJ1-6, with D tentatively TRBD1 (5 bases). Germline loops: CDR1 SEHNR, CDR2 FQNEAQ (reference sequence). The V gene lost 5 bases and the J gene lost 9 bases, with 8 bases spanning the gap. The CDR3 runs 12 residues. DNA of the CDR3: TGTGCCAGCAGCCGGGGGGGTTCACCCCTCCACTTT. The encoded protein is CASSRGGSPLHF.

The J gene is TRBJ1-4, the V gene TRBV6-6; 7 nucleotides align to TRBD1. The ends lost 6 bases at V and 5 bases at J; junction bases unmatched: 3. The CDR3 runs to 13 residues. The V gene's germline CDR1 is MNHNY and CDR2 SVGAGI (reference sequence). The CDR3 is CASRDRSNEKLFF. In nucleotides, the CDR3 is TGTGCCAGCAGGGACAGGTCAAATGAAAAACTGTTTTTT.

This clone was seen more than once but under ten times. V usage is TRBV28 and J usage is TRBJ1-5; TRBD1 matches 8 bases. Germline V gene sequence: CDR1 MDHEN, CDR2 SYDVKM. This CDR3 comprises 17 residues. The J segment lost 1 base and the V segment lost 4 bases, leaving 9 bases of the junction unmatched. This chain's CDR3 is CASSWTGKGASNQPQHF. CDR3 DNA sequence: TGTGCCAGCAGTTGGACAGGGAAAGGGGCGAGCAATCAGCCCCAGCATTTT.

The chain uses TRBV28 and TRBJ2-1; TRBD2 is a possible D gene (6 bases). Germline V gives CDR1 MDHEN, CDR2 SYDVKM. Deletions cut 5 bases from V and 8 bases from J, with 25 bases between. The CDR3 sequence is 17 residues long. In DNA, the CDR3 is TGTGCCAGCAGTATTCCCCATAATAGGTGGAGGGCCCATGAGCAGTTCTTC. Protein sequence: CASSIPHNRWRAHEQFF. Looking up the rest from reference TRBV28 and TRBJ2-1 gives the full variable domain: DVKVTQSSRYLVKRTGEKVFLECVQDMDHENMFWYRQDPGLGLRLIYFSYDVKMKEKGDIPEGYSVSREKKERFSLILESASTNQTSMYLCASSIPHNRWRAHEQFFGPGTRLTVL.

The rearrangement links TRBV5-8 to TRBJ2-5; D ambiguous. V lost 0 bases, J lost 2 bases, and 8 bases lay in between. CDR1 is SGHTS, CDR2 YDEGEE, per germline. The CDR3 has 14 amino acids. The CDR3 nucleotides are TGTGCCAGCAGCTTGGTAACAATTCAAGAGACCCAGTACTTC. As protein: CASSLVTIQETQYF.

The chain carries TRBV16 and TRBJ1-2, with no clear D. The CDR3 is 13 residues long. V was trimmed by 3 bases and J by 7 bases, leaving 12 bases between them. The germline gives CDR1 KGHSY, CDR2 FQNENV. The DNA of the CDR3 is TGTGCCAGCAGCCAGGCATTCTCAAGTGGCTACACCTTC. This translates into CASSQAFSSGYTF.

This chain joins TRBV4-1 and TRBJ2-3; D uncertain. CDR3 length: 13 amino acids. V gave up 0 bases and J gave up 8 bases, with 9 bases separating them. The germline gives CDR1 MGHRA, CDR2 YSYEKL. The CDR3 DNA reads TGCGCCAGCAGCCAAGATGCTCTAGGTACGCAGTATTTT. It yields the protein CASSQDALGTQYF.